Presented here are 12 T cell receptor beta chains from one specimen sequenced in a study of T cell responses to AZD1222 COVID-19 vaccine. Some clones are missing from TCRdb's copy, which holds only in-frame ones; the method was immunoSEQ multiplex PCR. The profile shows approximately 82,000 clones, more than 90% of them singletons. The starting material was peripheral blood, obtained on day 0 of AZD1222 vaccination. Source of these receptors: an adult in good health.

CDR3 residues: CASSQDLKGATSEAFF. The CDR3 bases are TGTGCCAGCAGCCAAGATCTTAAGGGTGCAACTTCTGAAGCTTTCTTT. The rearrangement joins TRBV4-2 to TRBJ1-1; D remains ambiguous. With 0 bases removed from V and 6 bases from J, the gap between germline ends came to 17 bases. The CDR3 runs to 16 residues. The V gene's germline CDR1 is LGHNA and CDR2 YNFKEQ.

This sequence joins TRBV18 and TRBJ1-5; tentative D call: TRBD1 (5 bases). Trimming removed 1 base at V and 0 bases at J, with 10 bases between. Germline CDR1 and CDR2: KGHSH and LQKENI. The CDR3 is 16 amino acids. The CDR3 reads CASSPLGAYSNQPQHF. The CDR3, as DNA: TGTGCCAGCTCACCACTAGGGGCCTATAGCAATCAGCCCCAGCATTTT.

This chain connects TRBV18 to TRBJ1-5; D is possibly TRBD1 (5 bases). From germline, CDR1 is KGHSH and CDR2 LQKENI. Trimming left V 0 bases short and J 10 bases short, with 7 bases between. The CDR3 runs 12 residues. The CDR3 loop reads CASSPPQGPQHF. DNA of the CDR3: TGTGCCAGCTCACCACCCCAGGGACCCCAGCATTTT. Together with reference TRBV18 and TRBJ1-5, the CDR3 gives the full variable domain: NAGVMQNPRHLVRRRGQEARLRCSPMKGHSHVYWYRQLPEEGLKFMVYLQKENIIDESGMPKERFSAEFPKEGPSILRIQQVVRGDSAAYFCASSPPQGPQHFGDGTRLSIL.

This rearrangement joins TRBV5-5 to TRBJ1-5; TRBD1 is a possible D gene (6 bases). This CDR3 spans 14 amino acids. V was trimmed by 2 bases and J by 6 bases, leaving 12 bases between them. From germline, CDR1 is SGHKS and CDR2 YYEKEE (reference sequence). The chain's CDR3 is CASSLLTGSQPQHF. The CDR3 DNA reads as TGTGCCAGCAGCTTACTAACAGGGAGTCAGCCCCAGCATTTT. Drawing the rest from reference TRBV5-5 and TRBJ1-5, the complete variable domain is DAGVTQSPTHLIKTRGQQVTLRCSPISGHKSVSWYQQVLGQGPQFIFQYYEKEERGRGNFPDRFSARQFPNYSSELNVNALLLGDSALYLCASSLLTGSQPQHFGDGTRLSIL.

This CDR3 reads CATSRDNRENYGYTF. The DNA of the CDR3 is TGTGCCACCAGCAGAGATAACAGAGAGAACTATGGCTACACCTTC. V usage is TRBV15 and J usage is TRBJ1-2; D gene ambiguous. The CDR3 totals 15 residues. The V gene lost 0 bases and the J gene lost 2 bases, with 10 bases spanning the gap. Looked up from germline, CDR1 is LNHNV and CDR2 is YYDKDF (reference sequence).

The DNA for the CDR3 is TGTGCCAGCACTCCCGGGGTTGAAAAACTGTTTTTT. Its translation is CASTPGVEKLFF. The V call is TRBV12-3 or TRBV12-4, the J call TRBJ1-4, with D unresolved. The V end was cut by 7 bases, the J end by 7 bases, with 10 bases between. There are 12 residues in the CDR3.

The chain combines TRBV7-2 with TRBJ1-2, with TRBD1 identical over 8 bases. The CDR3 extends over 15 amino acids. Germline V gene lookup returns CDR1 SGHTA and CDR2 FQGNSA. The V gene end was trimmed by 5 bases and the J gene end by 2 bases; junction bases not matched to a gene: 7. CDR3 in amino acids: CASSPYGTGNYGYTF. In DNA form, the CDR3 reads TGTGCCAGCAGCCCGTACGGGACAGGAAACTATGGCTACACCTTC.

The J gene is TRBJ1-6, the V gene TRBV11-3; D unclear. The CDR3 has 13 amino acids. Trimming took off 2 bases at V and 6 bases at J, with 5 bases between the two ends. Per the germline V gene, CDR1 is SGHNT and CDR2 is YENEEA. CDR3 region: CASSLSSNSPLHF. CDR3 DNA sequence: TGTGCCAGCAGCTTAAGTAGTAATTCACCCCTCCACTTT.

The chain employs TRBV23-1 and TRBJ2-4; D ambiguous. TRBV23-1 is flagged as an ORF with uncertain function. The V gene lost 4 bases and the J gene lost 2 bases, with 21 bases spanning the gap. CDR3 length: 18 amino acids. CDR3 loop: CASSRGPLSLVSKNIQYF. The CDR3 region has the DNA TGCGCCAGCAGTCGAGGACCGCTTTCTCTGGTGTCCAAAAACATTCAGTACTTC.

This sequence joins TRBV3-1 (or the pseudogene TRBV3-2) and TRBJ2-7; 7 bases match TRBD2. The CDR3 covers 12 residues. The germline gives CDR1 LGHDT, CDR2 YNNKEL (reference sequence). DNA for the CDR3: TGTGCCAGCAGCCAACAAAAGGGACTACTACGAGTC. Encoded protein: CASSQQKGLLRV.

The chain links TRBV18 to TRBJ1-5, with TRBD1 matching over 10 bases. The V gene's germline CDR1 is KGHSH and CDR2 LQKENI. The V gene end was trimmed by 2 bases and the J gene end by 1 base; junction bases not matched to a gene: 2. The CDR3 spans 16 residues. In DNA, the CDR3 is TGTGCCAGCTCACCAGGGGACAGGGGAAGCAATCAGCCCCAGCATTTT. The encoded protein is CASSPGDRGSNQPQHF.

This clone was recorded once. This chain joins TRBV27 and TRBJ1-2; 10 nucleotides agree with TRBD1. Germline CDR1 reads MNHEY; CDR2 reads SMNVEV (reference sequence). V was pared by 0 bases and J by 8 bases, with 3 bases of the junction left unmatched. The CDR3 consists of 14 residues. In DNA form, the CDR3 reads TGTGCCAGCAGTTTATCCCTGACAGGGGGCGGCTACACCTTC. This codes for CASSLSLTGGGYTF.